The source of this T cell receptor beta chain is a study of T cell changes during pregnancy in multiple sclerosis. Measured with immunoSEQ multiplex PCR; TCRdb has only the in-frame clones, and not every one. In the table there are just over 55,000 clones, around 93% of which are singletons. This sequence was found in a female donor in good health, enrolled as a control in a pregnancy study. The sample was peripheral blood, taken after pregnancy.

In DNA, the CDR3 is TGTGCCAGCAGTGAGGAGGGACAAGAGACCCAGTACTTC. It encodes CASSEEGQETQYF. The chain joins TRBV6-1 to TRBJ2-5; tentative D call: TRBD2 (6 bases). V was shortened by 3 bases and J by 2 bases, with 7 bases between the two germline ends. Germline CDR1 MNHNS, CDR2 SASEGT. The CDR3 is 13 amino acids.